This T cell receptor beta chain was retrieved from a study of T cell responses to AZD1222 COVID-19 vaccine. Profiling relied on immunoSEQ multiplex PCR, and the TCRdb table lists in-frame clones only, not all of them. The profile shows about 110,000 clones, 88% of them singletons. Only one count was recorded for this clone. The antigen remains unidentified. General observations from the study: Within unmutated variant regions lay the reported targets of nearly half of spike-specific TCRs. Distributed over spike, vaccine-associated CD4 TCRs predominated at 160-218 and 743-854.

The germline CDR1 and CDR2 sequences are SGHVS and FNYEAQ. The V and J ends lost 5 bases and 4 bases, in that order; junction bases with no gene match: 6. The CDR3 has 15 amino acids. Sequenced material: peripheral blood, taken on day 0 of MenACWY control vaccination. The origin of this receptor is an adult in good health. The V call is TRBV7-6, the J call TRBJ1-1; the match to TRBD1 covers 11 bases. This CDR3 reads CASSQEGQGGTEAFF. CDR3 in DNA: TGTGCCAGCAGCCAGGAGGGACAGGGGGGCACTGAAGCTTTCTTT.